One and the same sample provided the 8 T cell receptor beta chains below, sequenced in a study of blood T cell repertoires in COVID-19. Sequenced by immunoSEQ multiplex PCR; TCRdb stores in-frame clones only, minus some. Altogether 250,000 to 300,000 clones are present, roughly nine tenths being singletons, with the ten largest covering 1.2%. The sequencing sample was made of PBMCs or T cells enriched from blood (not recorded which). Receptors were obtained from a human donor in a cohort exposed to, infected with or recovered from COVID-19 (not recorded which). The donor label of this sample is uncertain.

This clone was observed a single time. The rearrangement joins TRBV7-6 to TRBJ2-3; the D gene is possibly TRBD2 (5 bases). The V end was cut by 4 bases, the J end by 0 bases, with 20 bases between. The CDR3 consists of 18 residues. From germline, CDR1 is SGHVS and CDR2 FNYEAQ. The CDR3 spells CASSYRSSRGASTDTQYF. CDR3 sequence (DNA): TGTGCCAGCAGCTACCGGTCCTCCCGGGGAGCTAGCACAGATACGCAGTATTTT.

The chain has TRBV5-1 and TRBJ2-3; 7 bases align to TRBD2. The V gene's germline CDR1 is SGHRS and CDR2 YFSETQ. The CDR3 consists of 16 residues. The J segment lost 1 base and the V segment lost 1 base, leaving 6 bases of the junction unmatched. The CDR3 DNA is TGCGCCAGCAGCTTGCGGAAGGCGGGGGGCACAGATACGCAGTATTTT. This gives the protein CASSLRKAGGTDTQYF. Full variable domain (rest looked up from reference TRBV5-1 and TRBJ2-3): KAGVTQTPRYLIKTRGQQVTLSCSPISGHRSVSWYQQTPGQGLQFLFEYFSETQRNKGNFPGRFSGRQFSNSRSEMNVSTLELGDSALYLCASSLRKAGGTDTQYFGPGTRLTVL.

The J gene is TRBJ1-2, the V gene TRBV5-1, with no clear D. The CDR3 sequence is 13 residues long. CDR1 and CDR2 (germline): SGHRS, YFSETQ. Trimming shortened V by 4 bases and J by 6 bases, and 13 bases separated the two germline ends. CDR3 nucleotides: TGCGCCAGCAGCCATAGGAGATCGGATGGCTACACCTTC. Translation gives CASSHRRSDGYTF.

In its sample, this clone was seen a few times. This rearrangement joins TRBV27 to TRBJ2-2; 9 bases map to TRBD2. This CDR3 is 16 amino acids long. J gave up 2 bases and V 5 bases, and 6 bases lay outside the gene matches. From germline, CDR1 is MNHEY and CDR2 SMNVEV (reference sequence). As DNA, the CDR3 is TGTGCCAGCAGTAGCTTAGCGGGGGTAAACACCGGGGAGCTGTTTTTT. It yields the protein CASSSLAGVNTGELFF.

The CDR3 loop reads CASSERLEETQYF. For the CDR3, the DNA is TGCGCCAGCAGCGAACGCTTGGAGGAGACCCAGTACTTC. J is TRBJ2-5 and V is TRBV23-1; D is unclear. TRBV23-1 is an open reading frame, and its role is uncertain. This CDR3 has 13 amino acids. The germline V and J ends were trimmed by 6 bases and 5 bases, with 13 bases remaining between them.

The rearrangement uses TRBV7-2 and TRBJ2-3, with unresolved D. This CDR3 is built from 14 residues. V dropped 2 bases and J dropped 5 bases, with 11 bases sitting between them. CDR1 and CDR2 from the germline V gene are SGHTA and FQGNSA. CDR3 in amino acids: CASSLWPGRDTQYF. For the CDR3, the DNA is TGTGCCAGCAGCTTATGGCCAGGTAGAGATACGCAGTATTTT.

V is TRBV27 and J is TRBJ2-3; TRBD2 matches 9 bases. Germline V gene data show CDR1 as MNHEY and CDR2 as SMNVEV (reference sequence). J was trimmed by 2 bases and V by 7 bases; bases with no gene match: 7. This CDR3 has 15 residues. Here the CDR3 reads CASKRLAATTDTQYF. CDR3 nucleotide sequence: TGTGCCAGCAAGAGACTAGCGGCGACCACAGATACGCAGTATTTT.

The V and J genes are TRBV6-5 and TRBJ1-3; D is possibly TRBD1 (6 bases). CDR3 size: 13 residues. V was shortened by 5 bases and J by 1 base, with 6 bases between the two germline ends. Germline V gene lookup returns CDR1 MNHEY and CDR2 SVGAGI. CDR3 in amino acids: CASSQGSGNTIYF. DNA of the CDR3: TGTGCCAGCAGTCAGGGGTCTGGAAACACCATATATTTT.